The source of this T cell receptor beta chain is a study of blood T cell repertoires in COVID-19. Background on the study: Acute and convalescent COVID-19 samples came from the United States, Italy and Spain. T cells, B-cell-depleted T cells, or PBMCs provided the cDNA or gDNA that served as material.

Germline values: CDR1 LGHDT, CDR2 YNNKEL (reference sequence). This CDR3 region has 15 residues. The junction had 5 bases not matched to a gene; V was cut back by 3 bases and J by 7 bases. Original methodology: Cell counts per sample came from amplifying reference gene primers. Data came from immunoSEQ multiplex PCR; TCRdb stores just in-frame clones and leaves some out. V and J calls and clone size follow that table, whereas D and trimming were derived from the DNA. The table includes 110,000 to 150,000 clones, 80% to 90% detected once. The TCR comes from a woman aged 60 to 75 with acute or convalescent COVID-19. The chain links TRBV3-1 (or the pseudogene TRBV3-2) to TRBJ2-3, with 12 bases matching TRBD2. The sequenced material came from peripheral blood. DNA of the CDR3: TGTGCCAGCAGCCAGCTAGCGGGGGGGCCAAATACGCAGTATTTT. Its translation: CASSQLAGGPNTQYF.